Sequencing of this T cell receptor (beta chain) was carried out in a study of cytomegalovirus exposure and HLA in healthy donors. Study-level results: In vitro data verified a few CMV-associated chains as specific for CMV antigens.

This clone occurred a few times. The antigen is undetermined. From germline, CDR1 is SGHDT and CDR2 YYEEEE. This CDR3 contains 17 residues. The junction had 7 bases not matched to a gene; V was cut back by 4 bases and J by 3 bases. A multiplex PCR was run with 60 Vbeta primers and 13 Jbeta primers. TCRdb's copy holds only in-frame clones and misses some; the assay was immunoSEQ multiplex PCR. This sample has 150,000 to 200,000 clones, with 65% to 70% found just once. The chain uses TRBV5-6 and TRBJ2-3; 14 bases map to TRBD2. The source is a woman younger than 30 in good health and CMV-seropositive. Sequencing was carried out using PBMCs. The CDR3: CASSVGLAGGGTDTQYF. The CDR3 DNA is TGTGCCAGCAGCGTCGGACTAGCGGGGGGAGGAACAGATACGCAGTATTTT.